This record looks at one T cell receptor beta chain sequence and its context. The target antigen is unknown. Germline loops: CDR1 DFQATT, CDR2 SNEGSKA (reference sequence). This CDR3 is built from 11 residues. Trimming shortened V by 3 bases and J by 5 bases, and 7 bases separated the two germline ends. After isolation, RNA underwent reverse transcription to generate cDNA as the sequencing template. TCRdb's table, derived via immunoSEQ multiplex PCR, lists solely in-frame clones and lacks some. The data hold about 140,000 clones, with roughly 86% observed a single time. Treatment given: oral pan-JAK inhibitor, 5-10 mg twice daily. The record originates from a study of CD8+ T cells in alopecia areata. As for the study in general: The study gave treated patients oral tofacitinib at 5 to 10 mg twice daily. Study-wide findings and caveats: Scalp and blood retained many expanded lesional clones during tofacitinib.

The sequences come from CD8+ T cells sorted from blood, collected at week 4, from a patient treated with tofacitinib. The V call is TRBV20-1, the J call TRBJ2-5; no reliable D call. This receptor was identified in a human donor with alopecia areata. The CDR3 coding sequence is TGCAGTGCTAGGATGACGGAGACCCAGTACTTC. Translation gives CSARMTETQYF.